Listed here are 10 T cell receptor beta chains from one sample, sequenced in a study of blood T cell repertoires in COVID-19. Assay used: immunoSEQ multiplex PCR; TCRdb lists only in-frame clones, some missing. The data show around 120,000 clones, approximately 90% seen once. What was sequenced was peripheral blood. The receptors shown here come from a man in his fifties with acute or convalescent COVID-19.

The rearrangement joins TRBV13 to TRBJ2-5; 12 bases are shared with TRBD2. The junction had 4 bases not matched to a gene; V was cut back by 4 bases and J by 4 bases. Germline V lookup: CDR1 PRHDT, CDR2 FYEKMQ (reference sequence). This CDR3 contains 15 residues. The CDR3 spells CASSSSGRGRETQYF. In DNA, the CDR3 is TGTGCCAGCAGCTCTAGCGGGAGGGGACGAGAGACCCAGTACTTC.

This clone was seen only a few times. V is TRBV28 and J is TRBJ1-1; the D is unclear. V gave up 5 bases and J gave up 5 bases, with 12 bases separating them. The CDR3 is 13 amino acids. Germline CDR1 is MDHEN and CDR2 is SYDVKM. The CDR3 is CASSPSWLTEAFF. The CDR3 coding sequence is TGTGCCAGCAGTCCTAGCTGGTTAACTGAAGCTTTCTTT. The whole variable domain, remainder taken from reference TRBV28 and TRBJ1-1, is DVKVTQSSRYLVKRTGEKVFLECVQDMDHENMFWYRQDPGLGLRLIYFSYDVKMKEKGDIPEGYSVSREKKERFSLILESASTNQTSMYLCASSPSWLTEAFFGQGTRLTVV.

This clone occurred once. V usage is TRBV11-2 and J usage is TRBJ1-4, with D unclear. CDR3 size: 19 residues. V was shortened by 5 bases and J by 3 bases, with 25 bases between the two germline ends. Germline values: CDR1 SGHAT, CDR2 FQNNGV. The CDR3 loop reads CASSPPAGGLGLSNEKLFF. CDR3 DNA sequence: TGTGCCAGCAGCCCCCCAGCGGGTGGCTTGGGATTGTCTAATGAAAAACTGTTTTTT.

As concerns this clone: The germline gene is not matched at one end of the junction; a read error may be the cause. The chain is built from TRBV19 and TRBJ1-6; TRBD1 is a possible D gene (6 bases). The CDR3 has 14 residues. CDR1 LNHDA and CDR2 SQIVND come from the germline V gene (reference sequence). The CDR3 coding sequence is TGTGCCAGTAGTATTCGCAGGGGTGATTCCCCCCTCCACTTT. Translation gives CASSIRRGDSPLHF.

The chain uses TRBV20-1 and TRBJ2-5; possible D gene TRBD2, 5 bases. The CDR3 spans 13 residues. The V gene lost 3 bases and the J gene lost 4 bases, with 12 bases spanning the gap. Per germline, CDR1 DFQATT and CDR2 SNEGSKA (reference sequence). CDR3 bases: TGCAGTGCTAGTGTAGCCCGGGGAGAGACCCAGTACTTC. Its translation: CSASVARGETQYF.

The V gene is TRBV7-2, the J gene TRBJ2-7, with a possible D match to TRBD2 (6 bases). Germline CDR1 reads SGHTA; CDR2 reads FQGNSA. This CDR3 has 18 amino acids. The V end lost 2 bases, the J end lost 2 bases, and 22 bases lay between the germline ends. The CDR3 loop is CASSLRRAGSGVAYEQYF. CDR3 nucleotides: TGTGCCAGCAGCTTAAGGAGGGCCGGTAGCGGTGTGGCCTACGAGCAGTACTTC.

The rearrangement joins TRBV9 to TRBJ2-1; 11 positions agree with TRBD2. Germline V gives CDR1 SGDLS, CDR2 YYNGEE. J lost 0 bases, V lost 0 bases, and 5 bases had no gene match. CDR3 size: 18 residues. The CDR3 reads CASSVASGRLSSYNEQFF. The CDR3 nucleotides are TGTGCCAGCAGCGTAGCTAGCGGGAGGCTGAGCTCCTACAATGAGCAGTTCTTC.

As DNA, the CDR3 is TGTGCCAGCAGGAGGGACAGCGTGAACACTGAAGCTTTCTTT. It translates to CASRRDSVNTEAFF. The chain joins TRBV6-4 to TRBJ1-1, with 7 bases lining up with TRBD1. This CDR3 contains 14 residues. Per the germline V gene, CDR1 is MRHNA and CDR2 is SNTAGT. J was trimmed by 0 bases and V by 6 bases; bases with no gene match: 4.

The chain employs TRBV30 and TRBJ1-3; no clear D gene. The V gene lost 4 bases and the J gene lost 3 bases, with 10 bases spanning the gap. The CDR3 extends over 13 amino acids. The germline gives CDR1 GTSNPN, CDR2 SVGIG (reference sequence). This chain's CDR3 is CAWTGGIGNTIYF. CDR3 DNA sequence: TGTGCCTGGACAGGAGGGATTGGAAACACCATATATTTT.

This clone was picked up one time. The rearrangement joins TRBV4-3 to TRBJ2-1; possible D gene TRBD1, 5 bases. V lost 2 bases to trimming and J lost 4 bases, with 12 bases between them. CDR3 size: 15 residues. Germline V gene lookup returns CDR1 LGHNA and CDR2 YSLEER. CDR3 bases: TGCGCCAGCAGCCAACTTTACGGACAATACAATGAGCAGTTCTTC. Translated, it gives CASSQLYGQYNEQFF.